Detailed here is one T cell receptor (beta chain). The data originate from a study of OX40 agonist ivuxolimab in advanced cancers. The table came from immunoSEQ multiplex PCR; TCRdb's copy has only in-frame clones and leaves some out. The sample holds 50,000 to 65,000 clones, approximately 86% seen once. The sequences come from CD4+ or CD8+ T cells sorted from blood, collected in a trial of the OX40 agonist ivuxolimab. The TCR was taken from an adult with an advanced solid tumor such as melanoma, head and neck, liver or kidney cancer.

CDR3: CASSPGTYSSYEQYF. The CDR3 DNA sequence: TGTGCCAGCAGCCCCGGGACTTATAGCTCCTACGAGCAGTACTTC. The chain employs TRBV6-1 and TRBJ2-7; perhaps TRBD2 as D (6 bases). Germline CDR1 and CDR2: MNHNS and SASEGT. V lost 6 bases, J lost 0 bases, and 15 bases lay in between. The CDR3 has 15 amino acids.